The 20 T cell receptor beta chains in this list originate from one sample, sequenced in a study of blood T cell repertoires in COVID-19 (dated by TCRdb to between 2020 and 2021). Preparation of the library involved the immunoSEQ multiplex PCR assay. TCRdb stores this immuneACCESS table with in-frame sequences only. Part of the clones is absent; in the studies checked, under half of the shortfall reflects unresolved V genes, and no reason is known for the rest. The sample table records roughly 450,000 clones; about 90% of these occur just once. Less than 0.75% of the sample is in the top ten clones. Sequenced material: PBMCs or T cells enriched from blood (not recorded which). The receptors were gathered from a young man who had recovered from COVID-19.

The chain recombines TRBV29-1 with TRBJ1-1; D remains ambiguous. Germline V gene sequence: CDR1 SQVTM, CDR2 ANQGSEA. V was pared by 5 bases and J by 5 bases, with 6 bases between. This CDR3 has 10 amino acids. DNA of the CDR3: TGCAGCGTTACTAGAACTGAAGCTTTCTTT. Translation: CSVTRTEAFF.

This rearrangement joins TRBV7-9 to TRBJ2-2; D is possibly TRBD2 (5 bases). The V and J ends lost 2 bases and 4 bases respectively, with 14 bases between them. The CDR3 contains 16 residues. Germline V gene lookup returns CDR1 SEHNR and CDR2 FQNEAQ (reference sequence). The DNA of the CDR3 is TGTGCCAGCAGCTTATACGGCGGGCAGTTCACCGGGGAGCTGTTTTTT. It specifies CASSLYGGQFTGELFF.

The CDR3 protein is CASSSEPGDHAEQFF. The CDR3 DNA is TGTGCCAGCAGCTCGGAACCGGGAGACCACGCTGAGCAGTTCTTC. This sequence joins TRBV5-8 and TRBJ2-1, with D tentatively TRBD2 (6 bases). CDR3 length: 15 amino acids. Trimming removed 3 bases from V and 9 bases from J, with 19 bases in between. CDR1 is SGHTS and CDR2 is YDEGEE in the germline V gene. The full variable domain, its missing parts supplied by reference TRBV5-8 and TRBJ2-1, is EAGVTQSPTHLIKTRGQQATLRCSPISGHTSVYWYQQALGLGLQFLLWYDEGEERNRGNFPPRFSGRQFPNYSSELNVNALELEDSALYLCASSSEPGDHAEQFFGPGTRLTVL.

The CDR3 DNA follows: TGTGCCAGCAGCTCCGGACTATCGTCTTACAATGAGCAGTTCTTC. Translating gives CASSSGLSSYNEQFF. The chain employs TRBV7-3 and TRBJ2-1; a possible D gene is TRBD2 (6 bases). Germline-derived CDR1 and CDR2 are SGHTA and FQGTGA. The V end lost 4 bases, the J end lost 4 bases, and 14 bases lay between the germline ends. The CDR3 totals 15 residues.

The genes are TRBV10-3 and TRBJ1-5; 7 nucleotides match TRBD1. The germline CDR1 and CDR2 sequences are ENHRY and SYGVKD. The trim removed 7 bases at V and 6 bases at J, leaving 6 bases unmatched. This CDR3 has 13 residues. CDR3 in amino acids: CAIMRDRGQPQHF. The CDR3 DNA reads as TGTGCCATCATGAGGGACAGAGGTCAGCCCCAGCATTTT.

The CDR3 region is CASSLGGRAYTEAFF. CDR3 sequence (DNA): TGTGCCAGCAGCTTAGGGGGGAGGGCCTACACTGAAGCTTTCTTT. The genes are TRBV13 and TRBJ1-1; no reliable D call. Germline V gene data show CDR1 as PRHDT and CDR2 as FYEKMQ (reference sequence). Trimming left V 0 bases short and J 3 bases short, with 11 bases between. The CDR3 is 15 amino acids. The full variable domain, in which reference TRBV13 and TRBJ1-1 provide the parts outside the CDR3, is AAGVIQSPRHLIKEKRETATLKCYPIPRHDTVYWYQQGPGQDPQFLISFYEKMQSDKGSIPDRFSAQQFSDYHSELNMSSLELGDSALYFCASSLGGRAYTEAFFGQGTRLTVV.

The J gene is TRBJ1-1, the V gene TRBV5-4; tentative D call: TRBD1 (5 bases). Germline CDR1 SGHNT, CDR2 YYREEE (reference sequence). The germline V and J ends were trimmed by 5 bases and 1 base, with 9 bases remaining between them. This CDR3 has 13 amino acids. The chain's CDR3 is CASSQDKNTEAFF. The CDR3 DNA sequence: TGTGCCAGCAGTCAGGACAAGAACACTGAAGCTTTCTTT. The variable domain in full, with the rest retrieved from reference TRBV5-4 and TRBJ1-1, is ETGVTQSPTHLIKTRGQQVTLRCSSQSGHNTVSWYQQALGQGPQFIFQYYREEENGRGNFPPRFSGLQFPNYSSELNVNALELDDSALYLCASSQDKNTEAFFGQGTRLTVV.

This rearrangement joins TRBV9 to TRBJ2-6; D remains unclear. The CDR3 extends over 16 amino acids. CDR1 is SGDLS, CDR2 YYNGEE, per germline. The germline V and J ends were trimmed by 0 bases and 4 bases, with 11 bases remaining between them. The CDR3 coding sequence is TGTGCCAGCAGCGTAGGAGGTCGATTAGGGGCCAACGTCCTGACTTTC. It codes for CASSVGGRLGANVLTF. Full variable domain (remainder filled in from reference TRBV9 and TRBJ2-6): DSGVTQTPKHLITATGQRVTLRCSPRSGDLSVYWYQQSLDQGLQFLIQYYNGEERAKGNILERFSAQQFPDLHSELNLSSLELGDSALYFCASSVGGRLGANVLTFGAGSRLTVL.

This chain uses TRBV3-1 (or the pseudogene TRBV3-2) with TRBJ2-7, with D maybe TRBD1 (6 bases). V was pared by 1 base and J by 0 bases, with 7 bases between. The CDR3 is 14 amino acids. Germline V gives CDR1 LGHDT, CDR2 YNNKEL (reference sequence). In DNA form, the CDR3 reads TGTGCCAGCAGCCAAGCGGACAGCTCCTACGAGCAGTACTTC. Residues: CASSQADSSYEQYF.

The rearrangement uses TRBV19 and TRBJ2-3; TRBD1 matches 8 bases. The CDR3 consists of 14 residues. CDR1 LNHDA and CDR2 SQIVND come from the germline V gene (reference sequence). The trim removed 7 bases at V and 1 base at J, leaving 4 bases unmatched. The chain's CDR3 is CASTTTGGTDTQYF. In DNA form, the CDR3 reads TGTGCCAGTACCACGACAGGGGGCACAGATACGCAGTATTTT.

The chain combines TRBV2 with TRBJ2-3; D is ambiguous. The germline V gene encodes CDR1 SNHLY and CDR2 FYNNEI. This CDR3 comprises 16 residues. With 4 bases removed from V and 0 bases from J, the gap between germline ends came to 14 bases. In nucleotides, the CDR3 is TGTGCCAGCAGTGTAGGTTTGTCCAGGAGCACAGATACGCAGTATTTT. Encoded protein: CASSVGLSRSTDTQYF.

This sequence joins TRBV19 and TRBJ2-5; 8 bases fit TRBD2. J lost 2 bases, V lost 6 bases, and 5 bases had no gene match. Germline assignment: CDR1 LNHDA and CDR2 SQIVND (reference sequence). The CDR3 runs 14 residues. CDR3 coding DNA: TGTGCCAGTAGCCAAACTAGCGGACAAGAGACCCAGTACTTC. This gives the protein CASSQTSGQETQYF.

This clone came up once. The DNA for the CDR3 is TGTGCCAGCAGCCCGGCCGAACTAGCGGGAGGACCACTCTCCTACAATGAGCAGTTCTTC. Translated: CASSPAELAGGPLSYNEQFF. The chain joins TRBV5-5 to TRBJ2-1, with 12 bases identical to TRBD2. Germline lookup yields CDR1 SGHKS and CDR2 YYEKEE (reference sequence). V lost 4 bases, J lost 0 bases, and 14 bases stayed unmatched. This CDR3 has 20 amino acids.

This clone has a handful of counts. Different DNA sequences within this sample yield the same CDR3. CDR3 in DNA: TGTGCCAGTAGTCCTACAGGGTATAGCAATCAGCCCCAGCATTTT. Its protein product is CASSPTGYSNQPQHF. The chain recombines TRBV19 with TRBJ1-5, with a possible D match to TRBD1 (6 bases). The CDR3 sequence is 15 residues long. Germline CDR1 and CDR2: LNHDA and SQIVND (reference sequence). V lost 5 bases, J lost 0 bases, and 11 bases lay in between.

V usage is TRBV11-2 and J usage is TRBJ1-1; D gene unclear. Per the germline V gene, CDR1 is SGHAT and CDR2 is FQNNGV. Deletions cut 1 base from V and 1 base from J, with 16 bases between. The CDR3 length is 17 residues. DNA for the CDR3: TGTGCCAGCAGCTTAGGTCGTATCGAGGGCTGGAACACTGAAGCTTTCTTT. Translated, it gives CASSLGRIEGWNTEAFF. Combining the CDR3 with reference TRBV11-2 and TRBJ1-1 gives the whole variable domain EAGVAQSPRYKIIEKRQSVAFWCNPISGHATLYWYQQILGQGPKLLIQFQNNGVVDDSQLPKDRFSAERLKGVDSTLKIQPAKLEDSAVYLCASSLGRIEGWNTEAFFGQGTRLTVV.

The rearrangement uses TRBV30 and TRBJ1-2; D is unresolved. The CDR3 extends over 13 amino acids. The V end lost 0 bases, the J end lost 4 bases, and 9 bases lay between the germline ends. Germline V lookup: CDR1 GTSNPN, CDR2 SVGIG (reference sequence). The CDR3 is CAWSVPHVYGYTF. Written as DNA, the CDR3 is TGTGCCTGGAGTGTTCCACACGTCTATGGCTACACCTTC. Based on the CDR3 plus reference TRBV30 and TRBJ1-2, the full variable domain is SQTIHQWPATLVQPVGSPLSLECTVEGTSNPNLYWYRQAAGRGLQLLFYSVGIGQISSEVPQNLSASRPQDRQFILSSKKLLLSDSGFYLCAWSVPHVYGYTFGSGTRLTVV.

This chain joins TRBV11-2 and TRBJ2-1, with 8 bases lining up with TRBD2. The CDR3 loop spans 12 amino acids. J was trimmed by 12 bases and V by 5 bases; bases with no gene match: 6. Looked up from germline, CDR1 is SGHAT and CDR2 is FQNNGV. CDR3 nucleotide sequence: TGTGCCAGCAGCAAGAGCGGGAGTGTGCAGTTCTTC. Protein: CASSKSGSVQFF.

The CDR3 is CASSGGRANQPQHF. DNA for the CDR3: TGTGCCAGCAGTGGGGGCCGCGCAAATCAGCCCCAGCATTTT. The J gene is TRBJ1-5, the V gene TRBV2; tentative D call: TRBD1 (5 bases). CDR1 and CDR2 (germline): SNHLY, FYNNEI. Trimming took off 4 bases at V and 4 bases at J, with 11 bases between the two ends. CDR3 length: 14 residues.

The gene calls are TRBV29-1 and TRBJ2-7, with 7 bases identical to TRBD2. Losses at the gene ends were 8 bases for V and 5 bases for J; bases not matched to a gene: 9. The germline gives CDR1 SQVTM, CDR2 ANQGSEA. The CDR3 is 12 residues long. This CDR3 is CSYGLGSHEQYF. The CDR3 DNA follows: TGCAGCTATGGACTAGGTTCCCACGAGCAGTACTTC.

The chain carries TRBV24-1 and TRBJ2-5; a possible D gene is TRBD2 (6 bases). The V end was cut by 12 bases, the J end by 5 bases, with 15 bases between. There are 12 residues in the CDR3. Germline V lookup: CDR1 KGHDR, CDR2 SFDVKD. In nucleotides, the CDR3 is TGTGCCCCCCCGGAGGGTCCCGAGACCCAGTACTTC. Amino acids: CAPPEGPETQYF.